This passage covers 30 T cell receptor beta chains from one sample sequenced in a study of OX40 agonist ivuxolimab in advanced cancers. Only in-frame clones appear in the TCRdb table, and some are missing; sequencing was by immunoSEQ multiplex PCR. Among approximately 31,000 clones, around 87% were seen once, and the ten largest hold more than 25%. The material was CD4+ or CD8+ T cells sorted from blood, obtained in a trial of the OX40 agonist ivuxolimab. These receptors originate from an adult with an advanced solid tumor such as melanoma, head and neck, liver or kidney cancer.

The chain recombines TRBV5-1 with TRBJ2-1, with 7 bases fitting TRBD2. Germline V lookup: CDR1 SGHRS, CDR2 YFSETQ. CDR3 length: 16 residues. J gave up 6 bases and V 4 bases, and 13 bases lay outside the gene matches. In nucleotides, the CDR3 is TGCGCCAGCAGCGCACAAACTAGCGCCCTGTCCAATGAGCAGTTCTTC. Encoded protein: CASSAQTSALSNEQFF.

The J gene is TRBJ1-1, the V gene TRBV5-6; no clear D gene. The CDR3 covers 15 residues. The V gene's germline CDR1 is SGHDT and CDR2 YYEEEE. V was shortened by 5 bases and J by 0 bases, with 14 bases between the two germline ends. CDR3: CASRTGTLVNTEAFF. CDR3 nucleotide sequence: TGTGCCAGCAGGACTGGCACCTTGGTGAACACTGAAGCTTTCTTT.

The genes are TRBV5-1 and TRBJ2-3, with 12 bases identical to TRBD2. CDR1 and CDR2 from the germline V gene are SGHRS and YFSETQ. V was clipped by 0 bases and J by 2 bases; unmatched bases: 7. The CDR3 is made up of 18 amino acids. The CDR3 loop reads CASSLASLAGGVTDTQYF. The CDR3 DNA is TGCGCCAGCAGCTTGGCCTCCCTAGCGGGAGGGGTCACAGATACGCAGTATTTT.

This sequence joins TRBV6-5 and TRBJ2-7; D gene unclear. V lost 8 bases to trimming and J lost 4 bases, with 6 bases between them. The CDR3 is 10 amino acids. Germline loops: CDR1 MNHEY, CDR2 SVGAGI. CDR3 sequence reads: CASGQYEQYF. The CDR3 DNA reads as TGTGCCAGCGGTCAGTACGAGCAGTACTTC.

This clone was observed once. The V and J genes are TRBV6-5 and TRBJ2-1; 7 bases map to TRBD2. CDR3 length: 15 amino acids. CDR1 and CDR2 from the germline V gene are MNHEY and SVGAGI. Losses at the gene ends were 2 bases for V and 4 bases for J; bases not matched to a gene: 5. The CDR3 loop reads CASSYPSGQYNEQFF. The CDR3 DNA reads TGTGCCAGCAGTTACCCTAGCGGTCAATACAATGAGCAGTTCTTC.

The chain combines TRBV7-9 with TRBJ2-5, with TRBD2 matching over 9 bases. Looked up from germline, CDR1 is SEHNR and CDR2 is FQNEAQ (reference sequence). This CDR3 comprises 15 residues. V was clipped by 1 base and J by 5 bases; unmatched bases: 5. The CDR3 bases are TGTGCCAGCAGCTTAGTAAGGACTAGCGAGGAGACCCAGTACTTC. This sequence encodes CASSLVRTSEETQYF.

The rearrangement links TRBV5-1 to TRBJ2-6; 7 nucleotides agree with TRBD1. The CDR3 length is 16 residues. The germline gives CDR1 SGHRS, CDR2 YFSETQ. Trimming removed 0 bases from V and 3 bases from J; junction bases left unmatched: 3. As DNA, the CDR3 is TGCGCCAGCAGCTTGGAGGGGGCGCATGGGGCCAACGTCCTGACTTTC. This gives the protein CASSLEGAHGANVLTF.

This clone was detected only once. Other DNA sequences in this sample translate to the same CDR3. This chain joins TRBV15 and TRBJ1-5, with TRBD1 as a possible D gene (6 bases). V was pared by 0 bases and J by 4 bases, with 13 bases between. CDR3 length equals 16 residues. From germline, CDR1 is LNHNV and CDR2 YYDKDF (reference sequence). The chain's CDR3 is CATSRDPGVGNQPQHF. The CDR3, as DNA: TGTGCCACCAGCAGAGATCCAGGGGTTGGAAATCAGCCCCAGCATTTT.

The sample holds one count of this clone. The V and J genes are TRBV23-1 and TRBJ1-1; maybe TRBD1 (6 bases). TRBV23-1 is identified as an open reading frame with a role that is uncertain. Trimming stripped 9 bases from V and 4 bases from J, with 12 bases between. The CDR3 contains 12 residues. CDR3 amino acids: CARVTGPTEAFF. The CDR3 DNA is TGCGCCAGGGTTACAGGGCCCACTGAAGCTTTCTTT.

The chain employs TRBV4-1 and TRBJ2-7; 10 nucleotides line up with TRBD1. The CDR3 spans 17 residues. V lost 0 bases, J lost 3 bases, and 8 bases stayed unmatched. CDR1 MGHRA and CDR2 YSYEKL come from the germline V gene. CDR3 amino acids: CASSQELWGQGSYEQYF. In DNA, the CDR3 is TGCGCCAGCAGCCAAGAATTGTGGGGACAGGGGAGCTACGAGCAGTACTTC.

The table lists this clone with a few counts. For the CDR3, the DNA is TGTGCCAGTAGTGTTAGCGGGAACTCCTACGAGCAGTACTTC. It yields the protein CASSVSGNSYEQYF. This rearrangement joins TRBV19 to TRBJ2-7; TRBD2 aligns across 8 bases. V shed 5 bases and J 0 bases; nucleotides not matched to a gene: 3. The CDR3 extends over 14 amino acids. CDR1 and CDR2 (germline): LNHDA, SQIVND (reference sequence).

Only a few counts were recorded for this clone. The chain uses TRBV18 and TRBJ2-1; 8 bases align to TRBD2. This CDR3 contains 16 residues. The V gene end was trimmed by 1 base and the J gene end by 7 bases; junction bases not matched to a gene: 9. Germline V gene sequence: CDR1 KGHSH, CDR2 LQKENI. This CDR3 reads CASSPQQGTRINEQFF. The CDR3 DNA sequence: TGTGCCAGCTCACCACAGCAGGGGACTAGAATAAATGAGCAGTTCTTC.

V gene TRBV27 combines with J gene TRBJ2-2; D unresolved. With 6 bases removed from V and 1 base from J, the gap between germline ends came to 6 bases. CDR1 and CDR2 from the germline V gene are MNHEY and SMNVEV (reference sequence). The CDR3 length is 13 residues. The CDR3 protein is CASRQRNTGELFF. The DNA for the CDR3 is TGTGCCAGCAGGCAGCGGAACACCGGGGAGCTGTTTTTT.

This clone appeared a few times. The V gene is TRBV2, the J gene TRBJ2-1; TRBD2 aligns across 8 bases. Germline V lookup: CDR1 SNHLY, CDR2 FYNNEI. This CDR3 has 17 residues. J was trimmed by 3 bases and V by 6 bases; bases with no gene match: 13. In DNA form, the CDR3 reads TGTGCCAGCAGGCCCACCGGAGGTAGCGGGATCTACAATGAGCAGTTCTTC. Translating gives CASRPTGGSGIYNEQFF.

The J gene is TRBJ1-4, the V gene TRBV5-1; 8 bases line up with TRBD1. V shed 4 bases, J shed 14 bases, and the junction held 19 bases outside the gene matches. Germline CDR1 is SGHRS and CDR2 is YFSETQ. This CDR3 contains 16 residues. CDR3 sequence (DNA): TGCGCCAGCAGCCGTTCTTCCTCCGGACAGGGAGGATTTCTGTTTTTT. This encodes CASSRSSSGQGGFLFF.

The V call is TRBV7-9, the J call TRBJ2-1; 7 bases map to TRBD1. CDR1 is SEHNR, CDR2 FQNEAQ, per germline (reference sequence). The CDR3 spans 12 residues. V gave up 5 bases and J gave up 6 bases; unmatched junction bases: 1. CDR3 sequence (DNA): TGTGCCAGCAGCCGGGACAGCAATGAGCAGTTCTTC. It codes for CASSRDSNEQFF. The complete variable domain, with remaining parts taken from reference TRBV7-9 and TRBJ2-1, reads DTGVSQNPRHKITKRGQNVTFRCDPISEHNRLYWYRQTLGQGPEFLTYFQNEAQLEKSRLLSDRFSAERPKGSFSTLEIQRTEQGDSAMYLCASSRDSNEQFFGPGTRLTVL.

This clone was observed a handful of times. CDR3 bases: TGTGCCAGCAGCCGACAGGGTGCTGGGGCCAACGTCCTGACTTTC. The encoded protein is CASSRQGAGANVLTF. This chain links TRBV27 with TRBJ2-6; TRBD1 matches at 7 bases. Germline V gene data show CDR1 as MNHEY and CDR2 as SMNVEV (reference sequence). This CDR3 contains 15 residues. With 6 bases clipped from V and 2 bases from J, the junction kept 4 bases outside the gene matches.

The chain has TRBV2 and TRBJ1-2; 7 bases align to TRBD1. This CDR3 region has 14 residues. Per the germline V gene, CDR1 is SNHLY and CDR2 is FYNNEI. With 8 bases clipped from V and 7 bases from J, the junction kept 13 bases outside the gene matches. DNA of the CDR3: TGTGCCAGCTCCTACATCACAGGGGCCGGTGGCTACACCTTC. Its protein product is CASSYITGAGGYTF.

The chain has TRBV28 and TRBJ2-5, with 9 positions matching TRBD2. CDR3 length: 15 residues. Per germline, CDR1 MDHEN and CDR2 SYDVKM. The trim removed 4 bases at V and 1 base at J, leaving 4 bases unmatched. In nucleotides, the CDR3 is TGTGCCAGCAGTTCCATGACTAGCGGCCAAGAGACCCAGTACTTC. This sequence encodes CASSSMTSGQETQYF.

The V and J genes are TRBV28 and TRBJ1-3; TRBD1 is a possible D gene (5 bases). The CDR3 contains 14 residues. Trimming stripped 5 bases from V and 4 bases from J, with 12 bases between. Germline CDR1 is MDHEN and CDR2 is SYDVKM. The CDR3 spells CASSRGGSGNTIYF. CDR3 nucleotide sequence: TGTGCCAGCAGTCGTGGGGGATCCGGAAACACCATATATTTT. Drawing the rest from reference TRBV28 and TRBJ1-3, the complete variable domain is DVKVTQSSRYLVKRTGEKVFLECVQDMDHENMFWYRQDPGLGLRLIYFSYDVKMKEKGDIPEGYSVSREKKERFSLILESASTNQTSMYLCASSRGGSGNTIYFGEGSWLTVV.

The genes are TRBV5-5 and TRBJ2-5; unclear D gene. The germline V gene encodes CDR1 SGHKS and CDR2 YYEKEE (reference sequence). V was trimmed by 0 bases and J by 2 bases, leaving 8 bases between them. CDR3 length equals 14 residues. CDR3 sequence (DNA): TGTGCCAGCAGCTTGGGGCAGCTACAAGAGACCCAGTACTTC. This codes for CASSLGQLQETQYF.

This chain links TRBV11-2 with TRBJ2-2; TRBD2 agrees at 9 bases. The CDR3 is 16 amino acids. Germline V gene data show CDR1 as SGHAT and CDR2 as FQNNGV. Losses at the gene ends were 4 bases for V and 5 bases for J; bases not matched to a gene: 8. The CDR3 loop is CASSSVLGLATGELFF. Written as DNA, the CDR3 is TGTGCCAGCAGCTCAGTACTAGGACTAGCGACCGGGGAGCTGTTTTTT.

V is TRBV7-9 and J is TRBJ2-7; the D is unclear. This CDR3 has 13 residues. V was shortened by 1 base and J by 5 bases, with 9 bases between the two germline ends. Germline V gene lookup returns CDR1 SEHNR and CDR2 FQNEAQ (reference sequence). CDR3 DNA sequence: TGTGCCAGCAGCTTAGGAGGTCTCGACGAGCAGTACTTC. Residues: CASSLGGLDEQYF.

The chain recombines TRBV7-6 with TRBJ2-2; no reliable D call. CDR1 is SGHVS, CDR2 FNYEAQ, per germline. The V end was cut by 3 bases, the J end by 4 bases, with 3 bases between. CDR3 size: 12 residues. Here the CDR3 DNA reads TGTGCCAGCAGCTTCGTCACCGGGGAGCTGTTTTTT. Its protein is CASSFVTGELFF.

The V call is TRBV18, the J call TRBJ1-5; possibly TRBD1 for D (6 bases). The V end was cut by 3 bases, the J end by 7 bases, with 16 bases between. Germline CDR1 KGHSH, CDR2 LQKENI. The CDR3 totals 15 residues. The CDR3 bases are TGTGCCAGCTCACCTACAGGGTTGGGTACACAGCCCCAGCATTTT. Protein: CASSPTGLGTQPQHF.

V is TRBV5-6 and J is TRBJ1-2; D is uncertain. Per the germline V gene, CDR1 is SGHDT and CDR2 is YYEEEE. V was trimmed by 3 bases and J by 0 bases, leaving 12 bases between them. CDR3 size: 15 residues. CDR3: CASSSPRVANYGYTF. The CDR3 bases are TGTGCCAGCAGCTCACCGAGAGTAGCTAACTATGGCTACACCTTC.

The table lists this clone with a count of one. The chain recombines TRBV21-1 with TRBJ1-3. TRBV21-1 is noted as a pseudogene. The CDR3 is 17 amino acids. The CDR3 DNA reads TGTGCCAGCAGCAAAGGAGTTCGGGGGCTCTCTGGAAACACCATATATTTT. Its protein is CASSKGVRGLSGNTIYF.

The rearrangement uses TRBV18 and TRBJ2-5, with 12 bases identical to TRBD2. CDR3 length equals 15 residues. J gave up 5 bases and V 3 bases, and 4 bases lay outside the gene matches. The germline V gene has CDR1 KGHSH and CDR2 LQKENI. Here the CDR3 reads CASSPTTSGGETQYF. The CDR3 DNA sequence: TGTGCCAGCTCACCTACGACTAGCGGGGGTGAGACCCAGTACTTC.

The rearrangement uses TRBV5-6 and TRBJ2-2; no clear D. The CDR3 loop spans 16 amino acids. V was pared by 0 bases and J by 1 base, with 10 bases between. Germline V gene lookup returns CDR1 SGHDT and CDR2 YYEEEE. CDR3 region: CASSLAVGGNTGELFF. The CDR3 DNA follows: TGTGCCAGCAGCTTGGCGGTAGGCGGGAACACCGGGGAGCTGTTTTTT.

The chain recombines TRBV11-3 with TRBJ2-7, with TRBD2 matching 8 bases. Germline assignment: CDR1 SGHNT and CDR2 YENEEA. J was trimmed by 3 bases and V by 1 base; bases with no gene match: 5. This CDR3 spans 15 amino acids. In DNA form, the CDR3 reads TGTGCCAGCAGCTTAGGGACTAGCATTGACTACGAGCAGTACTTC. Translation gives CASSLGTSIDYEQYF.